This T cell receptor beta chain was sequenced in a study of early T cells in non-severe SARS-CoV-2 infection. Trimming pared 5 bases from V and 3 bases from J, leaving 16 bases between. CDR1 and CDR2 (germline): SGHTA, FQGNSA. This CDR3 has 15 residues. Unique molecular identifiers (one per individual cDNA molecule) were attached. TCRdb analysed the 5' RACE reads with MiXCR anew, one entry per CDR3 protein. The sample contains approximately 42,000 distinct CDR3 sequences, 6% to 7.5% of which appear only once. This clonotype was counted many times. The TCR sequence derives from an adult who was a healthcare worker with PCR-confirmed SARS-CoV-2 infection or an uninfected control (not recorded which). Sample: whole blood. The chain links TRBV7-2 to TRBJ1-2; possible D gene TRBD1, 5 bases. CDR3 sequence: CASSLSPQDHYGYTF. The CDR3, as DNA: TGTGCCAGCAGCCTCTCCCCACAGGACCACTATGGCTACACCTTC.